This T cell receptor beta chain is from a study of a mutant IDH1 vaccine in newly diagnosed glioma (dated by TCRdb to the early 2020s). In the study overall: Of the roughly 33 treated patients, 62.5% were male and around 40% were female, and a mean age of around 40 years was recorded. Peripheral blood was drawn at six visits: V03 (baseline), V05, V07, V10, V12 and V13. For exploratory analyses, longitudinal TCRB deep sequencing was carried out in about two dozen treated patients wherever samples were available. Prior to enrollment, patients had been given standard therapy consisting of radiotherapy alone, temozolomide alone, or radiochemotherapy with temozolomide, with the combination given to most patients.

From its cysteine to its phenylalanine, the CDR3 spans 18 amino acids. Only CDR3 DNA remains: 54 bases, in frame from the first base. Trimming leaves V shorter by 4 bases and J shorter by 1 base, with the junction holding 8 bases beyond the gene matches. In the germline V gene, CDR1 corresponds to MGHDK and CDR2 to SYGVNS. Regarding this clone: The target of this receptor is not known. Per-nucleotide qualities are absent, and no much larger clonotype sits a single base away.

Library prep was done by the immunoSEQ multiplex PCR assay. Rearranged TCR beta chain sequences were amplified with the hsTCRB Kit following the manufacturer's protocol. Sequencing of TCRB libraries was carried out on an Illumina MiSeq. In the authors' own workflow: The proprietary platform of the kit vendor was used for demultiplexing, trimming and gene mapping. TCRdb took this table from immuneACCESS and kept in-frame rearrangements with V and J called. Such tables lack part of the clones; where checked against another copy, unresolved V genes explain under half of the gap, and the rest is unexplained. The DNA was the basis for D and trimming; V, J and clone size are from that table. This sample lists around 26,000 clones; 93% were detected once. The ten biggest clones cover about 1.2% of the sample. Broader findings and caveats from the paper: The authors noted that analyses of patient blood samples could not be reproduced because of sample limitations. Immune responses induced by the vaccine were seen in around 93% of patients across multiple MHC alleles. Pseudoprogression seemed to be unrelated to changes in the top peripheral T cell clonotypes found by TCRB sequencing. Availability determined which PBMC samples were chosen for TCRB deep sequencing.

The label giving this sample's time point can be read as: baseline, week 1 (first vaccination visit). The intended sense of this specimen's treatment or condition label: pre-vaccination baseline after standard-of-care therapy. Donors had newly diagnosed WHO grade 3 or 4 IDH1-mutant astrocytomas with loss of nuclear ATRX. The samples were drawn from NOA16, a multicentre, single-arm, open-label phase I trial in Germany that tested a mutant IDH1 peptide vaccine in humans for the first time. For immunogenicity testing, the blood drawn at visit V03 was used as the baseline sample. Genomic DNA for TCRB sequencing was extracted from EDTA blood using the DNeasy Blood and Tissue Kit.

The chain was built from TRBV25-1 and TRBJ2-2, and 11 bases in between align with TRBD1. The starting material was PBMCs, obtained from a glioma patient treated with radiotherapy, temozolomide or both. This sequence originates from a man in his forties or fifties with glioma. The nucleotides read TGTGCCAGCAGTGTTTACCGGGACAGGGGGGAGAACACCGGGGAGCTGTTTTTT. This encodes CASSVYRDRGENTGELFF.